This T cell receptor (beta chain) appears in the sequencing data of a study of T cell responses to AZD1222 COVID-19 vaccine. Germline V gene sequence: CDR1 LGHNA, CDR2 YNFKEQ. Trimming pared 0 bases from V and 8 bases from J, leaving 17 bases between. This CDR3 is built from 16 residues. This clone has more than one count but fewer than ten. Only in-frame clones appear in the TCRdb table, and some are missing; sequencing was by immunoSEQ multiplex PCR. Of approximately 120,000 clones detected, around 90% appear once; the ten largest clones hold approximately 5.5%. This sequence joins TRBV4-2 and TRBJ1-3; D is undetermined. The sequence was obtained from an adult in good health. The source material was peripheral blood, sampled on day 0 of AZD1222 vaccination. The CDR3 reads CASSQDLIERADTIYF. DNA for the CDR3: TGTGCCAGCAGCCAAGATTTAATTGAAAGGGCGGACACCATATATTTT.